This passage covers 21 T cell receptor beta chains from one sample sequenced in a study of blood T cell repertoires in COVID-19. Repertoires were generated with immunoSEQ multiplex PCR, while TCRdb's copy carries only in-frame clones and drops some. The sample carries some 450,000 clones, around 89% recorded once. Sequencing was performed on peripheral blood. These TCRs come from a woman aged 50 to 60 with COVID-19, enrolled during active disease.

This chain joins TRBV2 and TRBJ2-3; 8 nucleotides match TRBD2. This CDR3 comprises 16 residues. Trimming cost V 0 bases and J 3 bases; bases outside gene matches: 5. Looked up from germline, CDR1 is SNHLY and CDR2 is FYNNEI. The CDR3 DNA reads as TGTGCCAGCAGTGAAGCGAGACTAGCGTGGACAGATACGCAGTATTTT. Protein sequence: CASSEARLAWTDTQYF. The full variable domain, completed using reference TRBV2 and TRBJ2-3, is EPEVTQTPSHQVTQMGQEVILRCVPISNHLYFYWYRQILGQKVEFLVSFYNNEISEKSEIFDDQFSVERPDGSNFTLKIRSTKLEDSAMYFCASSEARLAWTDTQYFGPGTRLTVL.

This rearrangement joins TRBV19 to TRBJ2-1; D uncertain. Germline assignment: CDR1 LNHDA and CDR2 SQIVND (reference sequence). The CDR3 covers 11 residues. V lost 7 bases and J lost 4, with 5 bases in between. The CDR3 DNA sequence: TGTGCCAGTACTGAGTACAATGAGCAGTTCTTC. Protein: CASTEYNEQFF.

The CDR3 sequence: CASSDRGTETQYF. CDR3 coding DNA: TGTGCCAGCAGTGACAGGGGGACAGAGACCCAGTACTTC. The chain is built from TRBV2 and TRBJ2-5; 7 bases are shared with TRBD1. This CDR3 spans 13 amino acids. Losses at the gene ends were 3 bases for V and 4 bases for J; bases not matched to a gene: 2. CDR1 is SNHLY, CDR2 FYNNEI, per germline.

The chain uses TRBV24-1 and TRBJ2-1, with 9 bases identical to TRBD2. The germline CDR1 and CDR2 sequences are KGHDR and SFDVKD. This CDR3 has 16 amino acids. V shed 0 bases and J 10 bases; nucleotides not matched to a gene: 9. This CDR3 reads CATSDLGLARTEEQFF. The CDR3 nucleotides read TGTGCCACCAGTGATTTGGGACTAGCGAGGACGGAGGAGCAGTTCTTC.

As regards this clone: Other nucleotide sequences in the sample specify the same CDR3. The chain has TRBV7-2 and TRBJ2-1; TRBD2 matches at 12 bases. This CDR3 region has 16 residues. V shed 6 bases and J 1 base; nucleotides not matched to a gene: 4. Germline CDR1 and CDR2: SGHTA and FQGNSA. CDR3 nucleotide sequence: TGTGCCAGCAGTTTGACTAGCGGGGGTTCCTACAATGAGCAGTTCTTC. Translation: CASSLTSGGSYNEQFF. Based on the CDR3 plus reference TRBV7-2 and TRBJ2-1, the full variable domain is GAGVSQSPSNKVTEKGKDVELRCDPISGHTALYWYRQSLGQGLEFLIYFQGNSAPDKSGLPSDRFSAERTGGSVSTLTIQRTQQEDSAVYLCASSLTSGGSYNEQFFGPGTRLTVL.

The gene calls are TRBV2 and TRBJ2-3, with D possibly matching TRBD1 (6 bases). CDR1 is SNHLY, CDR2 FYNNEI, per germline. Trimming removed 3 bases from V and 6 bases from J, with 19 bases in between. CDR3 length equals 16 residues. CDR3 DNA sequence: TGTGCCAGCAGTGATCGGGGACACCCCGGGACGGATACGCAGTATTTT. Translation: CASSDRGHPGTDTQYF.

The chain couples TRBV19 to TRBJ2-7; tentatively, D is TRBD2 (5 bases). Germline V gene lookup returns CDR1 LNHDA and CDR2 SQIVND (reference sequence). The CDR3 has 14 amino acids. V lost 7 bases and J lost 5, with 18 bases in between. The CDR3, as DNA: TGTGCCAGTACGAGTCGGGATTACCGAGACGAGCAGTACTTC. Residues: CASTSRDYRDEQYF.

The CDR3 coding sequence is TGTGCCAGCAGGGCGGGGGGGTCCTACAATGAGCAGTTCTTC. It codes for CASRAGGSYNEQFF. V is TRBV28 and J is TRBJ2-1; 9 nucleotides align to TRBD2. The V segment lost 6 bases and the J segment 1 base; nucleotides outside the gene matches: 1. This CDR3 comprises 14 residues. From germline, CDR1 is MDHEN and CDR2 SYDVKM.

On this clone itself: Other DNA sequences in the sample encode the same CDR3. The CDR3: CAWSVLGGTEAFF. CDR3 DNA sequence: TGTGCCTGGAGTGTACTGGGGGGAACTGAAGCTTTCTTT. The rearrangement uses TRBV30 and TRBJ1-1, with D possibly being TRBD1 (5 bases). CDR1 and CDR2 (germline): GTSNPN, SVGIG (reference sequence). The V gene lost 0 bases and the J gene lost 5 bases, with 10 bases spanning the gap. The CDR3 extends over 13 amino acids.

The chain links TRBV15 to TRBJ2-7; possibly TRBD2 for D (6 bases). The CDR3 sequence is 15 residues long. The germline V and J ends were trimmed by 0 bases and 4 bases, with 13 bases remaining between them. Germline V CDR1 and CDR2: LNHNV, YYDKDF (reference sequence). The DNA of the CDR3 is TGTGCCACCAGCAGAGAAATTTCCAGCGGGTACGAGCAGTACTTC. Translating it yields CATSREISSGYEQYF.

The genes are TRBV9 and TRBJ1-4, with D uncertain. The germline CDR1 and CDR2 sequences are SGDLS and YYNGEE. V was trimmed by 5 bases and J by 8 bases, leaving 13 bases between them. The CDR3 sequence is 13 residues long. The CDR3 sequence: CASSNSRGEKLFF. For the CDR3, the DNA is TGTGCCAGCAGTAACTCCAGAGGAGAAAAACTGTTTTTT.

The rearrangement links TRBV10-3 to TRBJ2-5; 7 nucleotides match TRBD2. Germline CDR1 ENHRY, CDR2 SYGVKD. The CDR3 is 15 residues long. The V segment lost 6 bases and the J segment 1 base; nucleotides outside the gene matches: 8. The CDR3 nucleotides read TGTGCCATCAGCGTAAGCGGGGAACGCCAAGAGACCCAGTACTTC. As protein: CAISVSGERQETQYF.

The J gene is TRBJ2-1, the V gene TRBV5-1; no definite D call. The V end lost 4 bases, the J end lost 3 bases, and 11 bases lay between the germline ends. The CDR3 consists of 14 residues. Per the germline V gene, CDR1 is SGHRS and CDR2 is YFSETQ. The CDR3 bases are TGCGCCAGCAGCGAGAGTCACAGCTACAATGAGCAGTTCTTC. Translation gives CASSESHSYNEQFF. Using reference TRBV5-1 and TRBJ2-1 for the parts outside the CDR3, the full variable domain is KAGVTQTPRYLIKTRGQQVTLSCSPISGHRSVSWYQQTPGQGLQFLFEYFSETQRNKGNFPGRFSGRQFSNSRSEMNVSTLELGDSALYLCASSESHSYNEQFFGPGTRLTVL.

The V call is TRBV10-1, the J call TRBJ2-1, with 9 positions matching TRBD2. The CDR3 covers 15 residues. Germline CDR1 and CDR2: WNHNN and SYGVQD (reference sequence). Unmatched junction bases numbered 7, after V lost 0 bases and J lost 10 bases. In DNA, the CDR3 is TGCGCCAGCAGTGAGTCGAGCGGGGGGCTTGGAGAGCAGTTCTTC. Protein sequence: CASSESSGGLGEQFF.

The sample holds a few counts of this clone. This sequence joins TRBV28 and TRBJ2-5; 9 bases are a match to TRBD1. The CDR3 is 14 amino acids. Germline loops: CDR1 MDHEN, CDR2 SYDVKM. J was trimmed by 5 bases and V by 6 bases; bases with no gene match: 7. DNA for the CDR3: TGTGCCAGCAGAGGGACAGGGTCATGGGAGACCCAGTACTTC. Its protein is CASRGTGSWETQYF. Full variable domain (remainder filled in from reference TRBV28 and TRBJ2-5): DVKVTQSSRYLVKRTGEKVFLECVQDMDHENMFWYRQDPGLGLRLIYFSYDVKMKEKGDIPEGYSVSREKKERFSLILESASTNQTSMYLCASRGTGSWETQYFGPGTRLLVL.

This clone occurred once. CDR3 nucleotide sequence: TGCAGTGCTAGTGGACAGGGGGATCCCTACGAGCAGTACTTC. This translates into CSASGQGDPYEQYF. The genes are TRBV20-1 and TRBJ2-7; 10 bases line up with TRBD1. Germline V gene lookup returns CDR1 DFQATT and CDR2 SNEGSKA (reference sequence). The CDR3 length is 14 residues. V lost 3 bases and J lost 2; bases outside the gene matches: 4.

V usage is TRBV20-1 and J usage is TRBJ2-1, with 9 bases that match TRBD2. Germline-derived CDR1 and CDR2 are DFQATT and SNEGSKA (reference sequence). V lost 3 bases, J lost 5 bases, and 14 bases stayed unmatched. The CDR3 is 17 residues long. The CDR3 DNA follows: TGCAGTGCTAGTATAGCGGGGGCCTACCTAGGGGACAATGAGCAGTTCTTC. This encodes CSASIAGAYLGDNEQFF.

Only one count was recorded for this clone. V gene TRBV6-5 combines with J gene TRBJ1-2; 12 bases fit TRBD1. CDR1 and CDR2 from the germline V gene are MNHEY and SVGAGI. The CDR3 has 13 amino acids. Trimming at V came to 6 bases and at J to 7 bases, leaving 3 bases not matched to a gene. CDR3 protein: CASRGQGAGGYTF. Here the CDR3 DNA reads TGTGCCAGCAGGGGACAGGGGGCGGGTGGCTACACCTTC.

This clone was picked up a small number of times. CDR3 in DNA: TGTGCCAGCAGCCTGGGTGGTGTCGGGGCTTTCTTT. Translating it yields CASSLGGVGAFF. V is TRBV6-5 and J is TRBJ1-1, with D unresolved. Trimming cost V 6 bases and J 11 bases, with 16 bases left between them. The germline gives CDR1 MNHEY, CDR2 SVGAGI. The CDR3 sequence is 12 residues long.

The J gene is TRBJ2-7, the V gene TRBV29-1; the D gene is possibly TRBD1 (7 bases). The length of the CDR3 is 11 residues. V was shortened by 4 bases and J by 6 bases, with 10 bases between the two germline ends. Germline V gene lookup returns CDR1 SQVTM and CDR2 ANQGSEA. CDR3 sequence reads: CSVGQGGEQYF. The CDR3 coding sequence is TGCAGCGTTGGACAGGGAGGCGAGCAGTACTTC.

V is TRBV2 and J is TRBJ2-7; TRBD1 agrees at 8 bases. The length of the CDR3 is 14 residues. The ends lost 6 bases at V and 2 bases at J; junction bases unmatched: 6. CDR1 SNHLY and CDR2 FYNNEI come from the germline V gene. The CDR3 sequence is CASRDRERTYEQYF. The CDR3 region has the DNA TGTGCCAGCAGGGACAGGGAAAGAACCTACGAGCAGTACTTC.